This T cell receptor (beta chain) was profiled in a study of OX40 agonist ivuxolimab in advanced cancers. Background on the study: The dose of intravenous ivuxolimab that patients received every 2 weeks ranged from 0.01 to 10 mg/kg. Study outcomes and limitations: Clonal expansion was seen in CD4+ and CD8+ blood T cells by week 6 at 0.1 to 3.0 mg/kg.

Regarding this clone: Its target is not known.

Trimming cost V 0 bases and J 7 bases, with 13 bases left between them. Germline V gene sequence: CDR1 MNHEY, CDR2 SMNVEV (reference sequence). The CDR3 has 15 amino acids. Some clones are missing from TCRdb's copy, which holds only in-frame ones; the method was immunoSEQ multiplex PCR. The sample consists of about 94,000 clones, 92% of them appearing once. This chain joins TRBV27 and TRBJ2-4; perhaps TRBD2 as D (7 bases). This specimen consisted of CD4+ or CD8+ T cells sorted from blood, obtained in a trial of the OX40 agonist ivuxolimab. The source is an adult with an advanced solid tumor such as melanoma, head and neck, liver or kidney cancer. CDR3 amino acids: CASSLSTGGPNIQYF. The DNA for the CDR3 is TGTGCCAGCAGTTTATCGACGGGGGGCCCTAACATTCAGTACTTC.